The entry below gives a single T cell receptor beta chain sequence along with its context. This entry is derived from a study of cytomegalovirus exposure and HLA in healthy donors. The overall study: The Caucasian-associated ancestry cluster contained about four fifths of the approximately 390 genotyped donors.

The PCR employed 60 Vbeta primers together with 13 Jbeta primers. Profiled with immunoSEQ multiplex PCR; TCRdb holds only in-frame clones, not every one. Of some 220,000 clones listed, about 85% are singletons. Germline V gene sequence: CDR1 SGDLS, CDR2 YYNGEE. The CDR3 runs 15 residues. Trimming removed 4 bases at V and 3 bases at J, with 17 bases between. The receptor was derived from a girl under 10 years old in good health and CMV-seronegative. The sample taken for sequencing was PBMCs. The rearrangement links TRBV9 to TRBJ2-7; a possible D gene is TRBD1 (6 bases). The CDR3 here is CASSPQTTGNYEQYF. The DNA of the CDR3 is TGTGCCAGCAGCCCCCAGACGACAGGTAACTACGAGCAGTACTTC.